One sample yielded the 21 T cell receptor beta chains listed below, sequenced in a study of blood T cell repertoires in COVID-19 (dated by TCRdb to 2020 to 2021). Libraries were prepared through the immunoSEQ multiplex PCR assay. The immuneACCESS repertoire file appears here via TCRdb, limited to in-frame rearrangements. These files lack a portion of the clones; in checked studies, under half of the deficit traces to unresolved V genes, and the cause of the others is not known. The sample table contains about 350,000 clones; only one count was recorded for roughly 90% of them. The ten largest account for around 0.92% of the sample. The material sequenced was PBMCs or T cells enriched from blood (not recorded which). These receptors were taken from a woman in her twenties or thirties who had been exposed to COVID-19.

This chain links TRBV5-4 with TRBJ2-1; no firm D call. Germline-derived CDR1 and CDR2 are SGHNT and YYREEE (reference sequence). This CDR3 spans 15 amino acids. Trimming took 0 bases from V and 0 from J, leaving 7 bases between them. For the CDR3, the DNA is TGTGCCAGCAGCTTGGACTCGTACTCCTACAATGAGCAGTTCTTC. Translating it yields CASSLDSYSYNEQFF. Based on the CDR3 plus reference TRBV5-4 and TRBJ2-1, the full variable domain is ETGVTQSPTHLIKTRGQQVTLRCSSQSGHNTVSWYQQALGQGPQFIFQYYREEENGRGNFPPRFSGLQFPNYSSELNVNALELDDSALYLCASSLDSYSYNEQFFGPGTRLTVL.

This chain links TRBV7-2 with TRBJ2-7; tentatively, D is TRBD1 (6 bases). The CDR3 is 13 residues long. Germline V gives CDR1 SGHTA, CDR2 FQGNSA. The ends were cut back, 4 bases at V and 13 bases at J, with 20 bases in the middle. The CDR3 DNA sequence: TGTGCCAGCAGCTCGACGTTGGGGGCCGGAGTCTACTTC. This encodes CASSSTLGAGVYF.

CDR3 DNA sequence: TGTGCCAGCAGCAAAGAAGGGGGTGCCATTAGCAATCAGCCCCAGCATTTT. Protein sequence: CASSKEGGAISNQPQHF. The chain uses TRBV21-1 and TRBJ1-5; the table assigns TRBD1, which was not confirmed against the DNA. TRBV21-1 is a listed pseudogene. There are 17 residues in the CDR3.

V is TRBV7-3 and J is TRBJ2-2; TRBD2 agrees at 8 bases. The CDR3 covers 17 residues. The V segment lost 3 bases and the J segment 2 bases; nucleotides outside the gene matches: 8. The germline V gene encodes CDR1 SGHTA and CDR2 FQGTGA. CDR3 amino acids: CASSFPSGSTNTGELFF. The CDR3 coding sequence is TGTGCCAGCAGCTTCCCCAGCGGGAGTACTAACACCGGGGAGCTGTTTTTT.

This chain uses TRBV27 with TRBJ2-7; D remains ambiguous. Germline CDR1 MNHEY, CDR2 SMNVEV (reference sequence). This CDR3 is built from 15 residues. Trimming pared 0 bases from V and 3 bases from J, leaving 12 bases between. The CDR3 DNA follows: TGTGCCAGCAGTTTATCGGGCCTACATCTCTACGAGCAGTACTTC. Its protein product is CASSLSGLHLYEQYF.

The rearrangement joins TRBV12-3 or TRBV12-4 to TRBJ2-5; D might be TRBD2 (6 bases). There are 13 residues in the CDR3. The V and J ends lost 5 bases and 5 bases respectively, with 12 bases between them. The CDR3 here is CASSGGTRETQYF. As DNA, the CDR3 is TGTGCCAGCAGTGGCGGGACGCGGGAGACCCAGTACTTC.

CDR3 DNA sequence: TGTGCCAGCAGACGGACAGGGGGGGGAAACACCGGGGAGCTGTTTTTT. Its protein product is CASRRTGGGNTGELFF. The chain employs TRBV11-3 and TRBJ2-2; 10 nucleotides line up with TRBD1. This CDR3 is 16 amino acids long. Germline CDR1 SGHNT, CDR2 YENEEA. V lost 6 bases, J lost 2 bases, and 6 bases stayed unmatched.

The genes are TRBV20-1 and TRBJ2-3; D is ambiguous. Trimming pared 7 bases from V and 2 bases from J, leaving 7 bases between. The CDR3 consists of 11 residues. The germline gives CDR1 DFQATT, CDR2 SNEGSKA (reference sequence). CDR3 sequence: CSVLYTDTQYF. The CDR3 DNA sequence: TGCAGTGTTCTCTACACAGATACGCAGTATTTT.

The V gene is TRBV25-1, the J gene TRBJ1-1, with 9 bases matching TRBD1. The CDR3 sequence is 16 residues long. V lost 4 bases and J lost 1; bases outside the gene matches: 7. CDR1 MGHDK and CDR2 SYGVNS come from the germline V gene. The chain's CDR3 is CASSGTGEIRNTEAFF. The CDR3 coding sequence is TGTGCCAGCAGTGGGACAGGGGAGATCAGGAACACTGAAGCTTTCTTT.

The CDR3, as DNA: TGTGCCAGTAGTAGGAGAGCTGGAAACACCATATATTTT. This sequence encodes CASSRRAGNTIYF. The V gene is TRBV19, the J gene TRBJ1-3; unclear D gene. Deletions cut 4 bases from V and 2 bases from J, with 6 bases between. The CDR3 spans 13 residues. The germline gives CDR1 LNHDA, CDR2 SQIVND (reference sequence).

The gene calls are TRBV3-1 (or the pseudogene TRBV3-2) and TRBJ1-3; 8 nucleotides agree with TRBD1. With V trimmed by 4 bases and J by 2 bases, 10 bases remained unmatched. The CDR3 is 17 amino acids. Germline V CDR1 and CDR2: LGHDT, YNNKEL (reference sequence). Here the CDR3 reads CASSRLFPRGPGNTIYF. For the CDR3, the DNA is TGTGCCAGCAGCCGACTCTTCCCCAGGGGGCCTGGAAACACCATATATTTT.

The V gene is TRBV9, the J gene TRBJ1-1, with a weak D call TRBD1 (5 bases). The ends were cut back, 0 bases at V and 10 bases at J, with 16 bases in the middle. CDR3 length equals 14 residues. Germline V CDR1 and CDR2: SGDLS, YYNGEE. CDR3 protein: CASSVDGGRWGAFF. For the CDR3, the DNA is TGTGCCAGCAGCGTAGATGGGGGGAGATGGGGAGCTTTCTTT.

The J gene is TRBJ2-1, the V gene TRBV24-1, with D perhaps TRBD2 (7 bases). Germline loops: CDR1 KGHDR, CDR2 SFDVKD. This CDR3 has 14 residues. V shed 9 bases and J shed 8 bases, with 19 bases lying between them. CDR3 protein: CATGGASRVDEQFF. The CDR3 coding sequence is TGTGCCACCGGGGGGGCTAGCCGAGTCGATGAGCAGTTCTTC.

On this clone: The sample carries other DNA sequences with the same CDR3. The genes are TRBV7-6 and TRBJ2-7; TRBD1 might be the D (5 bases). The germline CDR1 and CDR2 sequences are SGHVS and FNYEAQ. Trimming removed 1 base from V and 3 bases from J, with 7 bases in between. The CDR3 is 13 amino acids. This CDR3 is CASSLGGGYEQYF. For the CDR3, the DNA is TGTGCCAGCAGCTTAGGGGGCGGCTACGAGCAGTACTTC. The whole variable domain, remainder taken from reference TRBV7-6 and TRBJ2-7, is GAGVSQSPRYKVTKRGQDVALRCDPISGHVSLYWYRQALGQGPEFLTYFNYEAQQDKSGLPNDRFSAERPEGSISTLTIQRTEQRDSAMYRCASSLGGGYEQYFGPGTRLTVT.

CDR3 nucleotide sequence: TGTGCCATCACCCTAAGGGAGTTTAGCGATGAGCAGTTCTTC. Its protein is CAITLREFSDEQFF. The V and J genes are TRBV10-3 and TRBJ2-1; TRBD2 might be the D (5 bases). V lost 7 bases to trimming and J lost 8 bases, with 18 bases between them. Germline lookup yields CDR1 ENHRY and CDR2 SYGVKD. The CDR3 totals 14 residues.

The chain recombines TRBV28 with TRBJ1-1, with D maybe TRBD1 (5 bases). Germline CDR1 is MDHEN and CDR2 is SYDVKM. The CDR3 totals 11 residues. V lost 11 bases to trimming and J lost 7 bases, with 14 bases between them. CDR3: CAGGVGFEAFF. CDR3 sequence (DNA): TGTGCCGGGGGGGTAGGGTTTGAAGCTTTCTTT.

The CDR3: CASSSAGGADYGYTF. For the CDR3, the DNA is TGTGCCAGCAGCTCGGCAGGGGGCGCGGACTATGGCTACACCTTC. The chain couples TRBV5-4 to TRBJ1-2; 8 bases are shared with TRBD1. Germline-derived CDR1 and CDR2 are SGHNT and YYREEE (reference sequence). CDR3 length: 15 amino acids. Germline trimming cut 3 bases from V and 3 bases from J; bases unmatched to any gene: 7.

J is TRBJ2-1 and V is TRBV6-1, with TRBD2 matching over 12 bases. The V segment lost 2 bases and the J segment 8 bases; nucleotides outside the gene matches: 10. Per germline, CDR1 MNHNS and CDR2 SASEGT. The CDR3 totals 17 residues. CDR3 nucleotides: TGTGCCAGCAGTGAAAGGCCTAGCGGGAGGGCATGGGATGAGCAGTTCTTC. This sequence encodes CASSERPSGRAWDEQFF.

The DNA of the CDR3 is TGTGCCAGCAGTTTACCGGACAGGGCGGGGGAAAAACTGTTTTTT. Protein: CASSLPDRAGEKLFF. The V call is TRBV28, the J call TRBJ1-4; 8 bases are a match to TRBD1. Trimming took 2 bases from V and 8 from J; bases not matched to a gene: 7. Germline CDR1 reads MDHEN; CDR2 reads SYDVKM. This CDR3 has 15 residues.

J is TRBJ2-7 and V is TRBV6-5; a weak D match, TRBD2 (6 bases). The germline V gene encodes CDR1 MNHEY and CDR2 SVGAGI. Deletions cut 2 bases from V and 2 bases from J, with 10 bases between. This CDR3 region has 14 residues. The CDR3 protein is CASSYGERAYEQYF. CDR3 DNA sequence: TGTGCCAGCAGTTACGGCGAGCGGGCCTACGAGCAGTACTTC.

The rearrangement links TRBV7-2 to TRBJ2-1; possible D gene TRBD1, 6 bases. CDR1 SGHTA and CDR2 FQGNSA come from the germline V gene. CDR3 length: 14 amino acids. Between the trimmed V and J ends, which lost 3 bases and 5 bases, there was a span of 11 bases. The CDR3 region is CASSFTGSHNEQFF. The CDR3 DNA reads as TGTGCCAGCAGCTTCACAGGGTCCCACAATGAGCAGTTCTTC. Drawing the rest from reference TRBV7-2 and TRBJ2-1, the complete variable domain is GAGVSQSPSNKVTEKGKDVELRCDPISGHTALYWYRQSLGQGLEFLIYFQGNSAPDKSGLPSDRFSAERTGGSVSTLTIQRTQQEDSAVYLCASSFTGSHNEQFFGPGTRLTVL.